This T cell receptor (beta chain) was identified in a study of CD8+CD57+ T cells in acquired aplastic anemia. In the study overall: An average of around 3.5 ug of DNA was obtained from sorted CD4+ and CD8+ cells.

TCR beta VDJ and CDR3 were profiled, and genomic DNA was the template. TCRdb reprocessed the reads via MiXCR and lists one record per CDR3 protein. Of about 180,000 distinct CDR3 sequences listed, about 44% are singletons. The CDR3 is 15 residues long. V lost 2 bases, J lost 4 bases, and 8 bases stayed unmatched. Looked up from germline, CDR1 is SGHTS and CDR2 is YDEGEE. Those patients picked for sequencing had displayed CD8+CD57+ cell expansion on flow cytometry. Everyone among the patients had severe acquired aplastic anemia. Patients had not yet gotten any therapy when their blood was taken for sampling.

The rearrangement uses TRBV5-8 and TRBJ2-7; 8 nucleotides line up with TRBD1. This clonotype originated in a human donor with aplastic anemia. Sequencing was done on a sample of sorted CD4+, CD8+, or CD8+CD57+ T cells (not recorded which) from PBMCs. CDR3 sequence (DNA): TGTGCCAGCAGCTTAGATGGACAGGGCCCATACGAGCAGTACTTC. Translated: CASSLDGQGPYEQYF.